This T cell receptor beta chain was found in a study of blood T cell repertoires in COVID-19. The wider study: Both acute and convalescent COVID-19 samples were obtained from the United States, Italy and Spain.

Produced via immunoSEQ multiplex PCR; TCRdb's table is partial and in-frame only. The repertoire has 110,000 or so clones, about 89% of them found once; the top ten carry approximately 19%. Germline V gene lookup returns CDR1 MNHNY and CDR2 SVGAGI (reference sequence). The junction had 9 bases not matched to a gene; V was cut back by 4 bases and J by 7 bases. This CDR3 comprises 15 residues. The TCR was taken from a human donor with acute or convalescent COVID-19. The donor label of this sample is uncertain. V usage is TRBV6-6 and J usage is TRBJ1-4; 7 bases map to TRBD1. Sequenced sample: peripheral blood. The CDR3 DNA is TGTGCCAGCAGTTTCCGACAGGGCATTTCTGAAAAACTGTTTTTT. This translates into CASSFRQGISEKLFF.